This T cell receptor beta chain is drawn from a study of technical replicates of blood from several donors (dated 2017 in TCRdb). Notes on this clone: Its antigen remains unidentified. No much larger clone exists at a distance of one base, and base qualities are not known.

The CDR3 contains 12 residues, cysteine and phenylalanine counted. CDR3 DNA only is kept here, 36 bases in frame from base 1. For CDR1 and CDR2, the germline V gene lists MDHEN and SYDVKM. Receptor libraries were prepared by the immunoSEQ multiplex PCR assay. TCRdb limited this immuneACCESS table to in-frame rearrangements with V and J called. A share of clones is missing; checked studies link under half to unresolved V genes, and the rest is unexplained. The table for this sample lists approximately 93,000 clones; about 93% of them were counted only once. The leading ten clones occupy over 0.2% of the sample.

Sequencing input: T cells isolated from PBMCs. Rearrangement joined TRBV28 to TRBJ1-4; possibly the D gene is TRBD1, per 5 matching bases. The clonotype originates from a human donor in good health. The encoded CDR3 is CGVGGYNEKLFF. The DNA sequence reads TGTGGTGTTGGGGGGTATAATGAAAAACTGTTTTTT.